Below are 20 T cell receptor beta chains sequenced from a single sample in a study of long-term antiretroviral therapy in people with HIV. An immunoSEQ assay, version v3.0, was performed at survey level. TCRdb's table, derived via immunoSEQ multiplex PCR, lists solely in-frame clones and lacks some. The sample has some 26,000 clones, about 88% seen once. The sequencing here drew on unsorted PBMCs, taken approximately 2.6 years after starting antiretroviral therapy. These receptors came from a man aged 35-49 years with HIV.

The chain couples TRBV4-1 to TRBJ2-7; TRBD2 might be the D (6 bases). Trimming removed 0 bases at V and 5 bases at J, with 14 bases between. Germline lookup yields CDR1 MGHRA and CDR2 YSYEKL. CDR3 size: 15 residues. The DNA of the CDR3 is TGCGCCAGCAGCCAAGACTTAGGAGGGGCCAACGAGCAGTACTTC. Translation: CASSQDLGGANEQYF.

The CDR3 loop is CASDKVWTGETEAFF. Written as DNA, the CDR3 is TGTGCCAGCGATAAAGTTTGGACAGGGGAGACTGAAGCTTTCTTT. The gene calls are TRBV27 and TRBJ1-1, with TRBD1 identical over 9 bases. The ends lost 8 bases at V and 5 bases at J; junction bases unmatched: 12. The CDR3 contains 15 residues. The germline CDR1 and CDR2 sequences are MNHEY and SMNVEV (reference sequence).

This chain joins TRBV5-1 and TRBJ2-4; no clear D. The V and J ends lost 0 bases and 2 bases respectively, with 12 bases between them. The V gene's germline CDR1 is SGHRS and CDR2 YFSETQ. The CDR3 runs 16 residues. CDR3 protein: CASSLVGRQPKNIQYF. As DNA, the CDR3 is TGCGCCAGCAGCTTGGTGGGCCGACAACCCAAAAACATTCAGTACTTC.

The DNA of the CDR3 is TGTGCCAGCAGCGTAGGAGGGCTACAAGAGACCCAGTACTTC. Translation: CASSVGGLQETQYF. The chain links TRBV9 to TRBJ2-5, with D possibly matching TRBD2 (5 bases). Between the trimmed V and J ends, which lost 0 bases and 2 bases, there was a span of 8 bases. The CDR3 runs 14 residues. Germline lookup yields CDR1 SGDLS and CDR2 YYNGEE.

This chain connects TRBV10-3 to TRBJ2-3; 11 bases line up with TRBD2. The junction had 5 bases not matched to a gene; V was cut back by 6 bases and J by 3 bases. The CDR3 covers 15 residues. Germline assignment: CDR1 ENHRY and CDR2 SYGVKD. Here the CDR3 reads CAISLLAGATDTQYF. The CDR3 DNA sequence: TGTGCCATCAGCCTACTAGCGGGAGCGACAGATACGCAGTATTTT.

This chain connects TRBV6-4 to TRBJ2-3; possible D gene TRBD1, 6 bases. CDR1 is MRHNA, CDR2 SNTAGT, per germline. The CDR3 spans 15 residues. Trimming cost V 2 bases and J 5 bases, with 14 bases left between them. The CDR3 DNA sequence: TGTGCCAGCAGTGACCAGGGGCGGAAGGAAGATACGCAGTATTTT. This encodes CASSDQGRKEDTQYF.

As for this clone: This same CDR3 is encoded by further DNA sequences in the sample. This rearrangement joins TRBV7-2 to TRBJ1-5; TRBD1 matches 7 bases. Trimming cost V 0 bases and J 1 base; bases outside gene matches: 0. Germline V gene lookup returns CDR1 SGHTA and CDR2 FQGNSA. The CDR3 consists of 15 residues. Here the CDR3 reads CASSLAGQSNQPQHF. DNA for the CDR3: TGTGCCAGCAGCTTAGCGGGACAGAGCAATCAGCCCCAGCATTTT.

J is TRBJ2-7 and V is TRBV14; no reliable D call. The CDR3 runs to 13 residues. The germline V gene encodes CDR1 SGHDN and CDR2 FVKESK. V gave up 1 base and J gave up 4 bases, with 8 bases separating them. The CDR3 here is CASSQGILYEQYF. As DNA, the CDR3 is TGTGCCAGCAGCCAAGGTATTTTGTACGAGCAGTACTTC.

This clone has just one count. The J gene is TRBJ2-2, the V gene TRBV4-3, with 8 bases matching TRBD1. The CDR3 has 17 amino acids. CDR1 and CDR2 (germline): LGHNA, YSLEER. V dropped 2 bases and J dropped 1; count of bases not matched to a gene: 6. CDR3 region: CASSQYHRGMNTGELFF. The CDR3 DNA sequence: TGCGCCAGCAGCCAATATCACAGGGGGATGAACACCGGGGAGCTGTTTTTT.

This sequence joins TRBV7-2 and TRBJ1-2, with a tentative D call TRBD1 (5 bases). CDR1 and CDR2 (germline): SGHTA, FQGNSA. Trimming shortened V by 0 bases and J by 4 bases, and 9 bases separated the two germline ends. The length of the CDR3 is 14 residues. CDR3 region: CASSLAGAGYGYTF. DNA of the CDR3: TGTGCCAGCAGCTTAGCAGGGGCTGGCTATGGCTACACCTTC.

The chain couples TRBV12-1 to TRBJ1-5. TRBV12-1 is labeled a pseudogene. The CDR3 covers 13 residues. The CDR3 is CASSFAGCQPQHF. CDR3 coding DNA: TGTGCCAGCAGCTTTGCAGGGTGTCAGCCCCAGCATTTT.

The table lists this clone with a count of one. The chain is built from TRBV30 and TRBJ2-7, with 7 bases aligning to TRBD1. V lost 2 bases and J lost 4; bases outside the gene matches: 11. Germline CDR1 GTSNPN, CDR2 SVGIG (reference sequence). The CDR3 has 15 amino acids. CDR3 sequence reads: CAWSPTGVLLYEQYF. The CDR3, as DNA: TGTGCCTGGAGTCCTACAGGGGTCCTATTATACGAGCAGTACTTC.

CDR3 region: CASSLVNLRDRDLLREQYF. CDR3 in DNA: TGTGCCAGCAGCTTAGTAAACCTGCGGGACAGAGACTTACTACGCGAGCAGTACTTC. V usage is TRBV7-4 and J usage is TRBJ2-7, with a weak D call TRBD1 (7 bases). V dropped 1 base and J dropped 6 bases, with 28 bases sitting between them. The CDR3 length is 19 residues. Germline V lookup: CDR1 SGHVT, CDR2 SQSDAQ.

CDR3 protein: CASSQVAGPGFKTMSPLHF. The DNA of the CDR3 is TGTGCCAGCAGCCAAGTTGCAGGACCAGGCTTCAAGACGATGTCACCCCTCCACTTT. This chain links TRBV14 with TRBJ1-6; unclear D gene. Trimming stripped 1 base from V and 10 bases from J, with 26 bases between. Per the germline V gene, CDR1 is SGHDN and CDR2 is FVKESK. The CDR3 is 19 residues long.

This clone was picked up one time. The J gene is TRBJ2-7, the V gene TRBV6-6, with 7 bases lining up with TRBD1. This CDR3 has 14 amino acids. CDR1 is MNHNY, CDR2 SVGAGI, per germline (reference sequence). V was clipped by 6 bases and J by 3 bases; unmatched bases: 8. This chain's CDR3 is CASRGTGVGYEQYF. CDR3 nucleotides: TGTGCCAGCAGGGGTACAGGGGTTGGCTACGAGCAGTACTTC.

This rearrangement joins TRBV5-1 to TRBJ2-1, with TRBD2 matching 10 bases. The CDR3 length is 16 residues. V lost 0 bases to trimming and J lost 6 bases; unmatched junction nucleotides: 6. Germline V gives CDR1 SGHRS, CDR2 YFSETQ. The CDR3 here is CASSLEWTSGTNEQFF. DNA for the CDR3: TGCGCCAGCAGCTTGGAGTGGACTAGCGGAACCAATGAGCAGTTCTTC. The complete variable domain, with remaining parts taken from reference TRBV5-1 and TRBJ2-1, reads KAGVTQTPRYLIKTRGQQVTLSCSPISGHRSVSWYQQTPGQGLQFLFEYFSETQRNKGNFPGRFSGRQFSNSRSEMNVSTLELGDSALYLCASSLEWTSGTNEQFFGPGTRLTVL.

The chain uses TRBV4-1 and TRBJ1-5; D is unresolved. The CDR3 runs 16 residues. CDR1 and CDR2 (germline): MGHRA, YSYEKL. Trimming cost V 0 bases and J 2 bases, with 11 bases left between them. The CDR3 spells CASSQDHGGGNQPQHF. In nucleotides, the CDR3 is TGCGCCAGCAGCCAAGATCATGGTGGTGGCAATCAGCCCCAGCATTTT.

The gene calls are TRBV7-9 and TRBJ2-5; D is ambiguous. The CDR3 spans 15 residues. Germline assignment: CDR1 SEHNR and CDR2 FQNEAQ (reference sequence). The V end lost 5 bases, the J end lost 0 bases, and 13 bases lay between the germline ends. CDR3 in DNA: TGTGCCAGCAGCCGAACGGGCCTTTACCAAGAGACCCAGTACTTC. It yields the protein CASSRTGLYQETQYF. The whole variable domain, remainder taken from reference TRBV7-9 and TRBJ2-5, is DTGVSQNPRHKITKRGQNVTFRCDPISEHNRLYWYRQTLGQGPEFLTYFQNEAQLEKSRLLSDRFSAERPKGSFSTLEIQRTEQGDSAMYLCASSRTGLYQETQYFGPGTRLLVL.

This clone was seen a handful of times. The chain has TRBV4-3 and TRBJ1-2; a possible D gene is TRBD1 (5 bases). V shed 0 bases and J shed 8 bases, with 13 bases lying between them. Germline V gene sequence: CDR1 LGHNA, CDR2 YSLEER. There are 14 residues in the CDR3. CDR3 bases: TGCGCCAGCAGCCAAGATCCAGGGAGGCAGGGCTACACCTTC. As protein: CASSQDPGRQGYTF.

This chain connects TRBV5-1 to TRBJ2-7; D not resolved. Between the trimmed V and J ends, which lost 1 base and 2 bases, there was a span of 10 bases. Germline CDR1 reads SGHRS; CDR2 reads YFSETQ. There are 14 residues in the CDR3. CDR3 protein: CASSLYGEPYEQYF. DNA for the CDR3: TGCGCCAGCAGCTTGTATGGTGAACCCTACGAGCAGTACTTC.